What follows are 8 T cell receptor beta chains derived from one specimen sequenced in a study of T cells in Graves' hyperthyroidism and ophthalmopathy. Researchers amplified the TCR beta CDR3 regions from RNA transcripts. First-round RT-PCR targeting the TCR CDR3 was performed with the HTBI primer set. TCRdb independently ran MiXCR on the multiplex PCR reads; one entry per CDR3 protein. The data contain hundreds of thousands of distinct CDR3 sequences, around 20% of them singletons. Sequenced sample: blood. The receptors stem from a man aged 40-55 years with Graves' ophthalmopathy.

The rearrangement joins TRBV6-1 to TRBJ2-1; TRBD2 matches at 8 bases. V lost 5 bases to trimming and J lost 7 bases; unmatched junction nucleotides: 10. The V gene's germline CDR1 is MNHNS and CDR2 SASEGT. CDR3 length equals 15 residues. The CDR3 loop is CASSPSAGVVNEQFF. The CDR3 DNA reads as TGTGCCAGCAGTCCGTCAGCGGGAGTAGTGAATGAGCAGTTCTTC.

This clonotype was seen repeatedly, ten times or more. This chain connects TRBV28 to TRBJ2-1, with 7 bases matching TRBD1. This CDR3 spans 15 amino acids. The V gene end was trimmed by 3 bases and the J gene end by 3 bases; junction bases not matched to a gene: 5. The germline V gene encodes CDR1 MDHEN and CDR2 SYDVKM. The CDR3 sequence is CASSFQQGIYNEQFF. In DNA, the CDR3 is TGTGCCAGCAGTTTCCAACAGGGGATCTACAATGAGCAGTTCTTC.

This clonotype was observed many times. The chain employs TRBV3-1 and TRBJ1-1; D remains unclear. The germline CDR1 and CDR2 sequences are LGHDT and YNNKEL (reference sequence). V was shortened by 4 bases and J by 0 bases, with 9 bases between the two germline ends. The CDR3 runs 14 residues. Here the CDR3 reads CASSPSLMNTEAFF. CDR3 in DNA: TGTGCCAGCAGCCCGAGTCTAATGAACACTGAAGCTTTCTTT.

The genes are TRBV12-5 and TRBJ2-7; possible D gene TRBD1, 6 bases. Per germline, CDR1 LGHNT and CDR2 FRNRAP. This CDR3 region has 13 residues. Trimming left V 3 bases short and J 3 bases short, with 9 bases between. CDR3 in amino acids: CASGLNRVYEQYF. The CDR3 DNA reads as TGTGCTAGTGGTTTAAACAGGGTCTACGAGCAGTACTTC. Based on the CDR3 plus reference TRBV12-5 and TRBJ2-7, the full variable domain is DARVTQTPRHKVTEMGQEVTMRCQPILGHNTVFWYRQTMMQGLELLAYFRNRAPLDDSGMPKDRFSAEMPDATLATLKIQPSEPRDSAVYFCASGLNRVYEQYFGPGTRLTVT.

The chain recombines TRBV3-1 with TRBJ2-2; D is perhaps TRBD2 (7 bases). The germline CDR1 and CDR2 sequences are LGHDT and YNNKEL (reference sequence). The V end was cut by 4 bases, the J end by 0 bases, with 15 bases between. There are 17 residues in the CDR3. The CDR3 DNA reads TGTGCCAGCAGCCGCTCGGGGGGCATATCGAACACCGGGGAGCTGTTTTTT. Its protein is CASSRSGGISNTGELFF.

CDR3 sequence reads: CASSQPVAGGSYEQYF. CDR3 nucleotides: TGTGCCAGCAGCCAACCCGTAGCAGGAGGTTCCTACGAGCAGTACTTC. This chain joins TRBV3-1 and TRBJ2-7; tentatively, D is TRBD2 (5 bases). The CDR3 totals 16 residues. The germline gives CDR1 LGHDT, CDR2 YNNKEL (reference sequence). V was clipped by 2 bases and J by 1 base, with 15 bases between them.

At least ten counts were recorded for this clonotype. The rearrangement links TRBV11-2 to TRBJ2-1; no firm D call. The germline gives CDR1 SGHAT, CDR2 FQNNGV. V was shortened by 2 bases and J by 1 base, with 12 bases between the two germline ends. The CDR3 totals 16 residues. CDR3 residues: CASSLFQRQSYNEQFF. CDR3 in DNA: TGTGCCAGCAGCTTATTTCAAAGGCAATCCTACAATGAGCAGTTCTTC.

This clonotype came up a few times. The chain combines TRBV9 with TRBJ2-3; 10 bases fit TRBD2. V was pared by 3 bases and J by 4 bases, with 14 bases of the junction left unmatched. The CDR3 contains 18 residues. Germline V gene sequence: CDR1 SGDLS, CDR2 YYNGEE. The CDR3 is CASSALAGGPSRADTQYF. The CDR3 bases are TGTGCCAGCAGCGCTTTAGCGGGAGGCCCTTCTAGGGCAGATACGCAGTATTTT.